This T cell receptor beta chain was sequenced in a study of cytomegalovirus exposure and HLA in healthy donors. Germline V gene lookup returns CDR1 MNHNS and CDR2 SASEGT. V lost 4 bases, J lost 5 bases, and 10 bases stayed unmatched. CDR3 length: 17 residues. The donors belonged to the roughly 130-subject validation cohort, separate from the approximately 700-subject first cohort. Study-wide findings and caveats: Overall, approximately 180 TCR beta chains were annotated as cytomegalovirus-associated. Accounts indicate the classifier identified cytomegalovirus status with strong specificity and sensitivity. The TCR clusters that emerged in the first cohort tended, a later analysis found, to co-occur in the roughly 130 validation repertoires.

Measured with immunoSEQ multiplex PCR; TCRdb has only the in-frame clones, and not every one. The table includes fewer than 200,000 clones, 85% detected once. In regard to this clone: The antigen is undetermined.

V and J are TRBV6-1 and TRBJ2-5, with TRBD2 identical over 13 bases. Sequencing was done on a sample of PBMCs. This receptor was taken from a man aged 18 to 29 in good health and CMV-seropositive. This CDR3 reads CASSVSLTSGRVETQYF. The CDR3 DNA reads as TGTGCCAGCAGTGTGTCCCTAACTAGCGGGAGGGTTGAGACCCAGTACTTC.